The sequence of this TCR beta chain was determined in a study of CD8 T cells in Susac syndrome. CDR1 and CDR2 (germline): SGHDT, YYEEEE. There are 15 residues in the CDR3. Between the trimmed V and J ends, which lost 0 bases and 0 bases, there was a span of 7 bases. Random hexamers primed reverse transcription of about 0.45 to 1 ug RNA. A single record per CDR3 protein comes from TCRdb applying MiXCR to the immunoSEQ multiplex PCR reads. The sample lists fewer than 90,000 distinct CDR3 sequences; approximately 93% were seen once. The J gene is TRBJ1-3, the V gene TRBV5-6; D might be TRBD1 (5 bases). The source material was CD8+ T cells from PBMCs. The receptor was isolated from a human donor with Susac syndrome. DNA for the CDR3: TGTGCCAGCAGCTTGGGACAGCTCTCTGGAAACACCATATATTTT. It yields the protein CASSLGQLSGNTIYF.